This TCR beta chain originates from a study of response to subunit inactivated influenza vaccine. On this clonotype: Its antigen is still unknown.

Study results and caveats: Authors proposed each seasonal influenza vaccination draws in few new T cells.

Trimming cost V 7 bases and J 9 bases, with 13 bases left between them. This CDR3 has 12 residues. TCRdb re-called the RT-PCR reads through MiXCR, storing one row per CDR3 protein. The repertoire holds over 750,000 distinct CDR3 sequences, 21% seen once, with around 9.6% in the top ten. The receptor comes from a man aged 45-65 years who received an inactivated influenza vaccine. The specimen comprised PBMCs from blood, sampled roughly 5 days after vaccination. This chain uses TRBV12-3 or TRBV12-4 with TRBJ2-1; no clear D gene. The CDR3 DNA is TGTGCCAGCACGTCTCCGGGCGGTGAGCAGTTCTTC. Protein: CASTSPGGEQFF.